This T cell receptor beta chain originates from a study of blood T cell repertoires in COVID-19. Categorization into cohorts depended on clinical history that participants reported. TCRdb keeps only in-frame clones here, not all; method: immunoSEQ multiplex PCR. The sample includes around 230,000 clones, about 90% of them seen just once. The CDR3 runs 16 residues. The ends lost 4 bases at V and 5 bases at J; junction bases unmatched: 8. CDR1 and CDR2 from the germline V gene are LNHDA and SQIVND (reference sequence). The chain couples TRBV19 to TRBJ2-1, with 10 bases lining up with TRBD2. Sequencing input: PBMCs or T cells enriched from blood (not recorded which). The clonotype originates from a woman in her thirties with acute COVID-19. CDR3 sequence: CASSTRTSGENNEQFF. CDR3 coding DNA: TGTGCCAGTAGTACAAGAACTAGCGGGGAAAACAATGAGCAGTTCTTC. The variable domain in full, with the rest retrieved from reference TRBV19 and TRBJ2-1, is DGGITQSPKYLFRKEGQNVTLSCEQNLNHDAMYWYRQDPGQGLRLIYYSQIVNDFQKGDIAEGYSVSREKKESFPLTVTSAQKNPTAFYLCASSTRTSGENNEQFFGPGTRLTVL.